The 8 T cell receptor beta chains below all came from one sample that was sequenced in a study of T cells in women clearing cervical HPV infection (dated by TCRdb to 2017 to 2018). Libraries were prepared through the immunoSEQ multiplex PCR assay. TCRdb carries this immuneACCESS record with in-frame sequences only. Its versions omit some clonotypes, under half of them owing to an unresolved V gene in the studies checked, with the rest unexplained. The sample table holds some 40,000 clones. The top ten clones comprise 1% to 1.5% of the sample. The specimen sequenced was blood buffy coat. Receptors originate from a woman aged 18-70 years with a cervical HPV16 infection that either progressed to CIN3+ or cleared (not recorded which).

With respect to this clone: The read stops 3 residues short of the end of the CDR3; the missing end is completed from the germline J gene. The chain is built from TRBV6-1 and TRBJ2-3; 7 bases are a match to TRBD1. Germline V gene lookup returns CDR1 MNHNS and CDR2 SASEGT. V was clipped by 2 bases and J by 2 bases; unmatched bases: 7. The CDR3 contains 16 residues. The CDR3 sequence: CASSELGQMTTDTQYF. Partial CDR3 DNA: TGTGCCAGCAGTGAATTGGGACAGATGACCACAGATACG.

A remark on this clone: Read coverage stops 3 residues before the CDR3 terminus; the germline J gene supplies the remainder. The rearrangement links TRBV5-1 to TRBJ2-1; a weak D match, TRBD1 (6 bases). V was pared by 1 base and J by 4 bases, with 12 bases between. Germline CDR1 is SGHRS and CDR2 is YFSETQ. This CDR3 is 15 amino acids long. The CDR3 loop reads CASSLQRTAYNEQFF. The sequenced CDR3 bases are TGCGCCAGCAGCTTGCAACGGACAGCATACAATGAG.

A remark on this clone: The read falls 3 residues short of the CDR3 end, and the missing part is taken from the germline J gene. This chain uses TRBV19 with TRBJ2-3; D possibly corresponds to TRBD1 (6 bases). The CDR3 length is 15 residues. Germline assignment: CDR1 LNHDA and CDR2 SQIVND (reference sequence). Between the trimmed V and J ends, which lost 5 bases and 1 base, there was a span of 13 bases. CDR3 bases read: TGTGCCAGTAGTGGTGGGGGACATGGCACAGATACG. This translates into CASSGGGHGTDT. The entire CDR3 sequence reads CASSGGGHGTDTQYF. Combining the CDR3 with reference TRBV19 and TRBJ2-3 gives the whole variable domain DGGITQSPKYLFRKEGQNVTLSCEQNLNHDAMYWYRQDPGQGLRLIYYSQIVNDFQKGDIAEGYSVSREKKESFPLTVTSAQKNPTAFYLCASSGGGHGTDTQYFGPGTRLTVL.

Turning to this clone: The CDR3 end falls 3 residues outside the read, so it is completed with the germline J gene. The rearrangement joins TRBV6-1 to TRBJ1-1; possible D gene TRBD1, 6 bases. The CDR3 contains 14 residues. V was trimmed by 4 bases and J by 6 bases, leaving 15 bases between them. Germline V gene lookup returns CDR1 MNHNS and CDR2 SASEGT. The DNA read from the CDR3 is TGTGCCAGCAGTGTGGCGGGGGCCGGGGCTGAA. Translated, it gives CASSVAGAGAE. Given in full, the CDR3 is CASSVAGAGAEAFF.

A word on this clone: The read stops 3 residues short of the end of the CDR3; the missing end is completed from the germline J gene. V and J are TRBV7-6 and TRBJ1-2; possible D gene TRBD1, 6 bases. CDR1 and CDR2 from the germline V gene are SGHVS and FNYEAQ. There are 15 residues in the CDR3. The CDR3 loop is CASSLAEARGHDYTF. The part of the CDR3 DNA that was read is TGTGCCAGCAGCTTAGCGGAGGCGAGGGGACATGAC.

For this clone: One end of the junction does not line up with germline, which may come from a read error. The read ends 3 residues shy of where the CDR3 ends; the end is completed using the germline J gene. The sample has other DNA sequences that encode this CDR3 too. The chain employs TRBV7-2 and TRBJ1-2, with TRBD1 matching 7 bases. The germline V gene has CDR1 SGHTA and CDR2 FQGNSA. CDR3 size: 15 residues. CDR3 region: CASSTGSETGYGYTF. CDR3 DNA, as far as it was read: TGTGCCAGCAGCACGGGTTCGGAGACAGGGTATGGA.

The CDR3 reads CAISESAGASYEQYF. The covered CDR3 bases are TGTGCCATCAGTGAGTCGGCAGGGGCGTCCTACGAG. The gene calls are TRBV10-3 and TRBJ2-7; tentatively, D is TRBD1 (6 bases). The missing CDR3 end, 3 residues past where the read stops, is filled in from the germline J gene. Germline V gene lookup returns CDR1 ENHRY and CDR2 SYGVKD. The CDR3 runs 15 residues. Between the trimmed V and J ends, which lost 0 bases and 1 base, there was a span of 10 bases.

With regard to this clone: The read terminates 3 residues ahead of where the CDR3 ends, so the germline J gene completes it. The chain links TRBV19 to TRBJ1-4; 9 bases fit TRBD1. There are 15 residues in the CDR3. Germline V CDR1 and CDR2: LNHDA, SQIVND (reference sequence). Incomplete CDR3 DNA: TGTGCCAGTAGCCTACACAGGGGGCGCCGGTCACCA. Translation: CASSLHRGRRSP. The full CDR3 is CASSLHRGRRSPLFF.